What follows are 8 T cell receptor beta chains derived from one specimen sequenced in a study of blood T cell repertoires in COVID-19. Using immunoSEQ multiplex PCR, the repertoire was profiled, and TCRdb retains in-frame clones only, with some absent. The data contain 20,000 to 30,000 clones, approximately 92% of them seen just once; the ten biggest clones take up approximately 20%. Sequencing used peripheral blood. Source of these receptors: a human donor in a cohort sampled during active COVID-19.

This clone was seen only once. The V gene is TRBV6-6, the J gene TRBJ2-5, with 10 bases identical to TRBD2. Losses at the gene ends were 5 bases for V and 5 bases for J; bases not matched to a gene: 11. Germline CDR1 reads MNHNY; CDR2 reads SVGAGI (reference sequence). The CDR3 covers 16 residues. CDR3 protein: CASSRKGLAFGETQYF. The CDR3 bases are TGTGCCAGCAGTCGAAAGGGACTAGCGTTCGGCGAGACCCAGTACTTC.

The genes are TRBV5-1 and TRBJ2-7; D gene ambiguous. The CDR3 runs to 12 residues. Germline V gives CDR1 SGHRS, CDR2 YFSETQ. Trimming pared 8 bases from V and 2 bases from J, leaving 11 bases between. The CDR3 region is CASNSGAYEQYF. In DNA form, the CDR3 reads TGCGCCAGTAACAGTGGTGCCTACGAGCAGTACTTC.

The V and J genes are TRBV19 and TRBJ2-1; 12 bases align to TRBD2. Germline CDR1 is LNHDA and CDR2 is SQIVND (reference sequence). The CDR3 has 14 residues. J was trimmed by 7 bases and V by 6 bases; bases with no gene match: 4. CDR3 sequence: CASRTSGRINEQFF. CDR3 nucleotides: TGTGCCAGTAGGACTAGCGGGAGAATTAATGAGCAGTTCTTC.

V usage is TRBV24-1 and J usage is TRBJ2-1, with TRBD1 as a possible D gene (6 bases). Germline V CDR1 and CDR2: KGHDR, SFDVKD. Trimming left V 3 bases short and J 5 bases short, with 16 bases between. The CDR3 has 16 amino acids. CDR3 residues: CATSDATGYLHNEQFF. CDR3 bases: TGTGCCACCAGTGATGCTACAGGGTACCTCCACAATGAGCAGTTCTTC.

J is TRBJ2-2 and V is TRBV2; the match to TRBD1 covers 8 bases. The CDR3 contains 16 residues. The germline gives CDR1 SNHLY, CDR2 FYNNEI. After removal of 4 bases from V and 2 bases from J, the junction contained 6 bases not matched to a gene. CDR3 sequence: CASSALTGANTGELFF. CDR3 DNA sequence: TGTGCCAGCAGTGCTTTGACAGGGGCCAACACCGGGGAGCTGTTTTTT.

V usage is TRBV9 and J usage is TRBJ1-1, with D unclear. The V end was cut by 0 bases, the J end by 0 bases, with 9 bases between. The germline gives CDR1 SGDLS, CDR2 YYNGEE. This CDR3 region has 15 residues. This chain's CDR3 is CASSVVSSVNTEAFF. The DNA of the CDR3 is TGTGCCAGCAGCGTAGTATCGTCGGTGAACACTGAAGCTTTCTTT.

The rearrangement uses TRBV12-3 or TRBV12-4 and TRBJ1-1, with D unclear. The length of the CDR3 is 13 residues. V was cut by 3 bases and J by 1 base, with 6 bases left in between. The CDR3 nucleotides read TGTGCCAGCAGTTTCAATAGGAACACTGAAGCTTTCTTT. Protein: CASSFNRNTEAFF.

The sample holds one count of this clone. J is TRBJ1-1 and V is TRBV28; D perhaps matches TRBD1 (6 bases). The CDR3 spans 13 residues. From germline, CDR1 is MDHEN and CDR2 SYDVKM. Trimming removed 6 bases at V and 6 bases at J, with 14 bases between. The CDR3 is CASRNPGVPEAFF. As DNA, the CDR3 is TGTGCCAGCAGAAATCCAGGGGTACCTGAAGCTTTCTTT.